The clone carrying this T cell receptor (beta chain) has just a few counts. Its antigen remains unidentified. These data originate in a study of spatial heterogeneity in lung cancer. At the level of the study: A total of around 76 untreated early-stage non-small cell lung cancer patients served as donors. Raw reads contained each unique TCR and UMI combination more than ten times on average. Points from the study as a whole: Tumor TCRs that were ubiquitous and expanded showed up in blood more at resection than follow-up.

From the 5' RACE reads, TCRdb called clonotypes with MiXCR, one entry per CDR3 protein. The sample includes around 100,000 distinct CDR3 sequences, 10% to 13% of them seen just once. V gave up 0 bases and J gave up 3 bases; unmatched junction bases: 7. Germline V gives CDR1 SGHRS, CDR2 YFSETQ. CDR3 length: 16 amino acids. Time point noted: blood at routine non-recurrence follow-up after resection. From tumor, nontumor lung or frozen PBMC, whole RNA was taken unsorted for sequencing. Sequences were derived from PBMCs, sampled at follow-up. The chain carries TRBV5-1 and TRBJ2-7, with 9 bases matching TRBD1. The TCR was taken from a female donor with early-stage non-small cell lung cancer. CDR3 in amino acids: CASSLGTGVTNYEQYV. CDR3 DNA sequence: TGCGCCAGCAGCTTGGGGACAGGGGTAACGAACTACGAGCAGTACGTC.